The clone carrying this T cell receptor (beta chain) showed up just a few times. Its matching antigen is unknown. Between the trimmed V and J ends, which lost 3 bases and 3 bases, there was a span of 8 bases. This CDR3 comprises 14 residues. CDR1 and CDR2 (germline): SGHAT, FQNNGV. These data belong to a study of T cell repertoires in cytomegalovirus infection. Whole-study results and caveats: The cumulative frequency of public TCR beta families identified carriers of CMV plus the relevant HLA.

TCRdb called the reads again in MiXCR, with one record for every CDR3 protein. This table has about 220,000 distinct CDR3 sequences, 35% to 40% appearing once. V is TRBV11-2 and J is TRBJ2-2; D gene unclear. This clonotype was sampled from a human donor in good health (CMV status not recorded). Some clones in this sample may be carry-over from other donors' samples. This sample comprised CD8+ T cells from cultured PBMCs, obtained from culture after CMV antigen stimulation. The CDR3 coding sequence is TGTGCCAGCAGCTTTCAACAGCACACCGGGGAGCTGTTTTTT. This gives the protein CASSFQQHTGELFF.